This T cell receptor beta chain was profiled in a study of blood T cell repertoires in COVID-19. Original data processing: Using reference gene primer amplification, nucleated cell counts were estimated. This table comes from immunoSEQ multiplex PCR, and its TCRdb copy is limited to in-frame clones, with some not included. V and J calls and clone size come straight from that table; D and trimming were deduced from the DNA. The repertoire holds more than 300,000 clones, with over 75% as singletons. V was trimmed by 4 bases and J by 5 bases, leaving 15 bases between them. This CDR3 is 14 amino acids long. Germline V gives CDR1 SGHRS, CDR2 YFSETQ.

The chain uses TRBV5-1 and TRBJ1-1; weak D call: TRBD1 (6 bases). The receptor's source is a man aged 40-49 years in a cohort exposed to, infected with or recovered from COVID-19 (not recorded which). The sequenced sample was PBMCs or T cells enriched from blood (not recorded which). CDR3 sequence reads: CASSPRQGKTEAFF. Written as DNA, the CDR3 is TGCGCCAGCAGCCCCCGGCAGGGGAAGACTGAAGCTTTCTTT. The entire variable domain, with the rest obtained from reference TRBV5-1 and TRBJ1-1, is as follows: KAGVTQTPRYLIKTRGQQVTLSCSPISGHRSVSWYQQTPGQGLQFLFEYFSETQRNKGNFPGRFSGRQFSNSRSEMNVSTLELGDSALYLCASSPRQGKTEAFFGQGTRLTVV.